Presented here are 16 T cell receptor beta chains from one specimen sequenced in a study of radiation and T cells in renal cell carcinoma. The method was immunoSEQ multiplex PCR; TCRdb's version includes in-frame clones alone and lacks a portion of them. The table has about 130,000 clones, more than 80% seen once; the top ten hold 1.9%. The time point: blood 2 weeks post-SBRT. As to treatment: 15 Gy SBRT to primary tumor, nephrectomy 4 weeks later. The specimen was blood, collected from a patient whose treatment included radiotherapy and nephrectomy. The source of these receptors is an older woman with renal cell carcinoma.

This sequence joins TRBV7-2 and TRBJ1-2, with D uncertain. The CDR3 loop spans 14 amino acids. CDR1 is SGHTA, CDR2 FQGNSA, per germline. V dropped 5 bases and J dropped 0 bases, with 10 bases sitting between them. The CDR3, as DNA: TGTGCCAGCAGCCCAGTAGAGGCTAACTATGGCTACACCTTC. It is translated as CASSPVEANYGYTF.

This chain joins TRBV19 and TRBJ1-2, with D unclear. The germline gives CDR1 LNHDA, CDR2 SQIVND (reference sequence). The CDR3 length is 15 residues. V was clipped by 5 bases and J by 1 base, with 14 bases between them. The CDR3 reads CASSFLRSHNYGYTF. The CDR3 coding sequence is TGTGCCAGTAGTTTCCTGCGGAGCCATAACTATGGCTACACCTTC.

V usage is TRBV4-1 and J usage is TRBJ1-4, with D possibly being TRBD1 (5 bases). The CDR3 length is 14 residues. The V gene's germline CDR1 is MGHRA and CDR2 YSYEKL. V lost 2 bases and J 5 bases, leaving 9 bases between the germline ends. The CDR3: CASSQQGNNEKLFF. CDR3 nucleotides: TGCGCCAGCAGCCAACAGGGTAACAATGAAAAACTGTTTTTT.

The chain has TRBV5-1 and TRBJ1-4; TRBD1 aligns across 8 bases. Germline V gives CDR1 SGHRS, CDR2 YFSETQ. The V gene end was trimmed by 3 bases and the J gene end by 8 bases; junction bases not matched to a gene: 9. The CDR3 is made up of 15 amino acids. The CDR3 reads CASSSRTGRDEKLFF. The CDR3 nucleotides read TGCGCCAGCAGCTCTAGGACAGGGAGGGACGAAAAACTGTTTTTT.

The chain employs TRBV19 and TRBJ2-1, with D possibly matching TRBD1 (6 bases). The V and J ends lost 5 bases and 1 base respectively, with 12 bases between them. The germline V gene encodes CDR1 LNHDA and CDR2 SQIVND (reference sequence). The CDR3 is 15 amino acids. Here the CDR3 DNA reads TGTGCCAGTAGTCCCGCCACAGGGTCCTACAATGAGCAGTTCTTC. It is translated as CASSPATGSYNEQFF.

V usage is TRBV6-1 and J usage is TRBJ1-3; no reliable D call. The CDR3 has 14 residues. The V and J ends lost 1 base and 0 bases respectively, with 4 bases between them. Germline assignment: CDR1 MNHNS and CDR2 SASEGT. This CDR3 reads CASSEDYSGNTIYF. The CDR3 coding sequence is TGTGCCAGCAGTGAAGACTACTCTGGAAACACCATATATTTT.

About this clone itself: The junction departs from germline at one end; a sequencing error may be responsible. The V and J genes are TRBV5-4 and TRBJ2-2, with D perhaps assigned TRBD1 or TRBD2 (6 bases each). The CDR3 totals 15 residues. Germline loops: CDR1 SGHNT, CDR2 YYREEE (reference sequence). Here the CDR3 DNA reads TGTGCCAGCAGCTTGGGGACGGGGGCGTCCGGGGGGCTGTTTTTT. It encodes CASSLGTGASGGLFF.

The rearrangement links TRBV5-1 to TRBJ2-1; D is unclear. The V end lost 1 base, the J end lost 8 bases, and 4 bases lay between the germline ends. The CDR3 is 11 amino acids. The germline V gene encodes CDR1 SGHRS and CDR2 YFSETQ. In nucleotides, the CDR3 is TGCGCCAGCAGCTTGTCTTATGAGCAGTTCTTC. Translated, it gives CASSLSYEQFF.

The rearrangement links TRBV15 to TRBJ1-1; D is uncertain. V was shortened by 3 bases and J by 3 bases, with 5 bases between the two germline ends. Germline CDR1 is LNHNV and CDR2 is YYDKDF (reference sequence). The CDR3 has 12 residues. The CDR3: CATSRGDTEAFF. The CDR3 region has the DNA TGTGCCACCAGCAGGGGCGACACTGAAGCTTTCTTT.

The rearrangement links TRBV28 to TRBJ1-4; possible D gene TRBD1, 5 bases. V was pared by 3 bases and J by 6 bases, with 17 bases between. This CDR3 region has 16 residues. Germline CDR1 is MDHEN and CDR2 is SYDVKM. The CDR3 nucleotides are TGTGCCAGCAGTTTCCCCCTGGGGGGGGTGGATGAAAAACTGTTTTTT. It codes for CASSFPLGGVDEKLFF.

CDR3 sequence (DNA): TGTGCCAGCAGCGTAGCTCCAGGGGGCGCCGGTGAGCAGTTCTTC. Amino acids: CASSVAPGGAGEQFF. V usage is TRBV9 and J usage is TRBJ2-1; TRBD1 aligns across 8 bases. The germline V gene encodes CDR1 SGDLS and CDR2 YYNGEE. There are 15 residues in the CDR3. J was trimmed by 9 bases and V by 0 bases; bases with no gene match: 8.

Only a few counts were recorded for this clone. Other DNA variants within this sample encode the same CDR3. The chain uses TRBV6-5 and TRBJ1-3; a weak D match, TRBD1 (5 bases). The CDR3 runs 15 residues. V lost 4 bases, J lost 0 bases, and 10 bases lay in between. Germline CDR1 is MNHEY and CDR2 is SVGAGI. The CDR3 sequence is CASSSDSNSGNTIYF. The CDR3 nucleotides are TGTGCCAGCAGTTCAGACAGTAACTCTGGAAACACCATATATTTT.

The CDR3, as DNA: TGTGCCAGCAGTTCCAACCTCTCGACAGGGGGTGCGTCTGGAAACACCATATATTTT. Amino acids: CASSSNLSTGGASGNTIYF. The chain couples TRBV28 to TRBJ1-3, with 9 positions matching TRBD1. CDR1 MDHEN and CDR2 SYDVKM come from the germline V gene. The CDR3 loop spans 19 amino acids. With V trimmed by 4 bases and J by 1 base, 14 bases remained unmatched.

J is TRBJ1-2 and V is TRBV5-6, with 11 bases identical to TRBD1. CDR3 length: 14 residues. Trimming cost V 4 bases and J 8 bases; bases outside gene matches: 7. Germline V lookup: CDR1 SGHDT, CDR2 YYEEEE. CDR3 in amino acids: CASSLGQGAGGYTF. The CDR3 DNA follows: TGTGCCAGCAGCCTTGGACAGGGGGCGGGAGGCTACACCTTC.

The rearrangement joins TRBV7-9 to TRBJ2-5; 7 bases fit TRBD2. Germline values: CDR1 SEHNR, CDR2 FQNEAQ (reference sequence). V lost 1 base and J lost 4; bases outside the gene matches: 0. This CDR3 comprises 13 residues. The CDR3 here is CASSLGGGETQYF. The CDR3 DNA sequence: TGTGCCAGCAGCTTAGGGGGGGGAGAGACCCAGTACTTC.

The chain uses TRBV7-6 and TRBJ1-3, with D possibly TRBD1 on 5 matching bases. This CDR3 contains 17 residues. V was trimmed by 5 bases and J by 0 bases, leaving 17 bases between them. The germline gives CDR1 SGHVS, CDR2 FNYEAQ. The CDR3 nucleotides are TGTGCCAGCAGCCCGAGAGCTCAGGGAGGCTCTGGAAACACCATATATTTT. Translation: CASSPRAQGGSGNTIYF.